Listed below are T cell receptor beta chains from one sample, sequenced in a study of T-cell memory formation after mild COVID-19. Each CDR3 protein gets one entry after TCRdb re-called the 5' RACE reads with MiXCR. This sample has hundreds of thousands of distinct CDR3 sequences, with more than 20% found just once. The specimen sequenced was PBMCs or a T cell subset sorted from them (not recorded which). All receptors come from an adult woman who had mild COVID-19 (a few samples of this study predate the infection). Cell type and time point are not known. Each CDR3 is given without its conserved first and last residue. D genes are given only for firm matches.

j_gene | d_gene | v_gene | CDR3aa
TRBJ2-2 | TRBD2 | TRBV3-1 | ASSQVLSSGGAGGELF
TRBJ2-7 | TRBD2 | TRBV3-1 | ASSTRTSGSFYEQY
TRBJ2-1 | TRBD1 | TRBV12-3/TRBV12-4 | ASSLTGQGVNEQF
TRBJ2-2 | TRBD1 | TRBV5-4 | ASSLWDRSNTGELF
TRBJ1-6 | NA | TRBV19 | ASCAVNNSPLH
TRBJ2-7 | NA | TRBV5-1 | ASSLAEGSLSYEQY
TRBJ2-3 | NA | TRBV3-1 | ASSQDLGRDTQY
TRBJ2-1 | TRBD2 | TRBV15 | ATSRDRILAGDNEQF
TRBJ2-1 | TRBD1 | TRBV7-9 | AGRGQGWDEQF
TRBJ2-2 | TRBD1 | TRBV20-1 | SASGTAYTGELF
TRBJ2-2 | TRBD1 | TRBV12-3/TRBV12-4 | ASRDGTGSDTGELF
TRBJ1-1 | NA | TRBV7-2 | ASSPMGGNTEAF
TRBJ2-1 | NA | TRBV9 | ASSVGGVTSYNEQF
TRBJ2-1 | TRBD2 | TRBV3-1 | ASSLLAGGVNEQF
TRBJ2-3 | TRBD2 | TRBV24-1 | ATSGKGGREDTQY
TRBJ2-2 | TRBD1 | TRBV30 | ACPRQGEIFSGELF
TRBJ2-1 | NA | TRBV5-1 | ASSSGNTPLNEQF
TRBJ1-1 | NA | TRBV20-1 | SASVGSAMNTEAF
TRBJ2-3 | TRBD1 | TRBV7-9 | ASSSGKQGASTDTQY
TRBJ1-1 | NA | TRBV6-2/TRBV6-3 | ASSNARGLNTEAF
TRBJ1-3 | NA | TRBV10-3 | AISPTGNTIY
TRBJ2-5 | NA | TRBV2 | ARRRTGEETQY
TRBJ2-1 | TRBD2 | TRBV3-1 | ASSSPRLAGAYNEQF
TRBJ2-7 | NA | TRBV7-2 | ASSSSVEQY
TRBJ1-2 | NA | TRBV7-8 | ASSLSGTVGYT
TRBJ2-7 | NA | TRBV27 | ASSRQASYEQY
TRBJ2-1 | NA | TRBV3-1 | ASSGADSSGPGDEQF
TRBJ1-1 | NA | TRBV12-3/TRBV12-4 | ASSGRGALNTEAF
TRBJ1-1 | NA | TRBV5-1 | ASRPPRSLLEPPEAF
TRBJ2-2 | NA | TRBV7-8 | ASSFFWNREDGTGELF
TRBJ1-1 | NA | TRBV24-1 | ATSDFRGTEAF
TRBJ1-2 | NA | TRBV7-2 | ASSLGGRGFNYGYT
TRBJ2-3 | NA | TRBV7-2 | ASSFSGTPSTDTQY
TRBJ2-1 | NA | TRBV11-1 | ASSLIYGRRTYNEQF
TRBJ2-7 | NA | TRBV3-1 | ASSQSGLVGYEQY
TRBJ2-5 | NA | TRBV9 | ASSVKPLETQY
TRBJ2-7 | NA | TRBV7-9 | ASSPSGLYEQY
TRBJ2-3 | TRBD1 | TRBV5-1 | ASSGRPGQGQDTQY
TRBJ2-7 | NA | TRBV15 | ATSRDDAEALIDEQY
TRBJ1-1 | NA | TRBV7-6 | ASSLGGQSEAF
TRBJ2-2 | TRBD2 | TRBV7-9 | ASSLDSLAGTSGTGELF
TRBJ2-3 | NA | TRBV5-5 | ASSWLADTQY
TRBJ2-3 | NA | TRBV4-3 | ASSQGGISTDTQY
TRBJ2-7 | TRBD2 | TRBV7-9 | ASSPVVAGDANEQY
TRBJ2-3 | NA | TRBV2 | ASSPRRNPDTQY
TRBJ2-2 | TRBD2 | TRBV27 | ASSLGVAGEGELF